The 20 T cell receptor beta chains below were found in one sample sequenced in a study of beta chain features in type 1 diabetes. Study conclusions and caveats: Moderately but significantly shorter TCRB CDR3s were found in Type 1 diabetes patients in all four CD4+ subsets.

The antigens of these receptors remain unknown. Every bit of the isolated RNA underwent reverse transcription, so sequencing read expressed TCRB transcripts. Clones were read by immunoSEQ multiplex PCR, and TCRdb kept only the in-frame ones, dropping some. The table records about 360,000 clones, around an eighth of them present only once. The sequencing input was naive CD4+ T cells from blood. These receptors were collected from a woman under 30 with type 1 diabetes.

This clone was recorded a few times. This chain uses TRBV7-9 with TRBJ2-7; D perhaps matches TRBD2 (6 bases). CDR3 size: 17 residues. V lost 6 bases and J lost 8, with 29 bases in between. Germline loops: CDR1 SEHNR, CDR2 FQNEAQ (reference sequence). In DNA, the CDR3 is TGTGCCAGCAGTCTGGTTTTGCTGGGGGACTCCTTAAAACAGCAGTACTTC. Translation gives CASSLVLLGDSLKQQYF.

The chain couples TRBV25-1 to TRBJ2-3, with 8 bases matching TRBD2. V gave up 4 bases and J gave up 5 bases; unmatched junction bases: 5. The length of the CDR3 is 14 residues. CDR1 is MGHDK and CDR2 is SYGVNS in the germline V gene. DNA for the CDR3: TGTGCCAGCAGTGCGACGGGAGGGGTAGATACGCAGTATTTT. It translates to CASSATGGVDTQYF.

The chain is built from TRBV11-3 and TRBJ2-1; 8 bases match TRBD2. The junction had 5 bases not matched to a gene; V was cut back by 3 bases and J by 10 bases. Looked up from germline, CDR1 is SGHNT and CDR2 is YENEEA. This CDR3 comprises 13 residues. DNA for the CDR3: TGTGCCAGCAGCTTTACTAGCGGTTTGGAGCAGTTCTTC. Translation gives CASSFTSGLEQFF. Filled out from reference TRBV11-3 and TRBJ2-1, the complete variable domain reads EAGVVQSPRYKIIEKKQPVAFWCNPISGHNTLYWYLQNLGQGPELLIRYENEEAVDDSQLPKDRFSAERLKGVDSTLKIQPAELGDSAVYLCASSFTSGLEQFFGPGTRLTVL.

The gene calls are TRBV7-2 and TRBJ2-1; 9 bases line up with TRBD2. This CDR3 has 17 amino acids. The V gene end was trimmed by 1 base and the J gene end by 4 bases; junction bases not matched to a gene: 8. Germline values: CDR1 SGHTA, CDR2 FQGNSA. CDR3 bases: TGTGCCAGCAGCTTAGGCGGAGCGGGAGGAGGGTACAATGAGCAGTTCTTC. Amino acid sequence: CASSLGGAGGGYNEQFF. Based on the CDR3 plus reference TRBV7-2 and TRBJ2-1, the full variable domain is GAGVSQSPSNKVTEKGKDVELRCDPISGHTALYWYRQSLGQGLEFLIYFQGNSAPDKSGLPSDRFSAERTGGSVSTLTIQRTQQEDSAVYLCASSLGGAGGGYNEQFFGPGTRLTVL.

The chain carries TRBV6-1 and TRBJ1-5; D gene uncertain. This CDR3 is built from 13 residues. V was trimmed by 3 bases and J by 4 bases, leaving 7 bases between them. Germline CDR1 reads MNHNS; CDR2 reads SASEGT. The CDR3 is CASSEYSNQPQHF. CDR3 coding DNA: TGTGCCAGCAGTGAGTACAGTAATCAGCCCCAGCATTTT.

CDR3 bases: TGTGCCAGCAGCTTACGCGGTACGCAGTATTTT. This gives the protein CASSLRGTQYF. V gene TRBV7-2 combines with J gene TRBJ2-3, with D uncertain. Germline V lookup: CDR1 SGHTA, CDR2 FQGNSA. The CDR3 spans 11 residues. Deletions cut 2 bases from V and 8 bases from J, with 5 bases between. The full variable domain, with the rest looked up from reference TRBV7-2 and TRBJ2-3, is GAGVSQSPSNKVTEKGKDVELRCDPISGHTALYWYRQSLGQGLEFLIYFQGNSAPDKSGLPSDRFSAERTGGSVSTLTIQRTQQEDSAVYLCASSLRGTQYFGPGTRLTVL.

This chain uses TRBV7-7 with TRBJ2-1; TRBD2 agrees at 8 bases. Trimming took 5 bases from V and 2 from J; bases not matched to a gene: 5. The CDR3 runs to 15 residues. Germline V gene sequence: CDR1 SSHAT, CDR2 FNYEAQ (reference sequence). CDR3 sequence reads: CASSPGTSPYNEQFF. CDR3 DNA: TGTGCCAGCAGCCCCGGGACTAGTCCCTACAATGAGCAGTTCTTC.

V is TRBV20-1 and J is TRBJ1-1; D remains unclear. Looked up from germline, CDR1 is DFQATT and CDR2 is SNEGSKA (reference sequence). Trimming left V 3 bases short and J 6 bases short, with 8 bases between. The CDR3 contains 11 residues. The CDR3 DNA follows: TGCAGTGCTAGTAAACTCGCTGAAGCTTTCTTT. Encoded protein: CSASKLAEAFF.

The rearrangement joins TRBV5-1 to TRBJ1-1, with TRBD1 identical over 8 bases. With 0 bases clipped from V and 7 bases from J, the junction kept 5 bases outside the gene matches. The CDR3 covers 14 residues. The germline V gene has CDR1 SGHRS and CDR2 YFSETQ. CDR3 nucleotide sequence: TGCGCCAGCAGCTTGGTCCGGACAGGGAATGAAGCTTTCTTT. Protein: CASSLVRTGNEAFF.

In its sample, this clone was seen a few times. The CDR3 is CATSRELASGRAGELFF. The CDR3 coding sequence is TGTGCCACCAGCAGAGAATTGGCTAGCGGGAGGGCCGGGGAGCTGTTTTTT. The gene calls are TRBV15 and TRBJ2-2; 12 nucleotides line up with TRBD2. This CDR3 is built from 17 residues. Trimming took 0 bases from V and 6 from J; bases not matched to a gene: 5. CDR1 LNHNV and CDR2 YYDKDF come from the germline V gene (reference sequence).

V and J are TRBV2 and TRBJ1-4; D ambiguous. The CDR3 spans 14 residues. From germline, CDR1 is SNHLY and CDR2 FYNNEI. V lost 7 bases and J lost 7, with 16 bases in between. The CDR3 nucleotides are TGTGCCAGCATCGAAGTTCCCGGGAGTGAAAAACTGTTTTTT. Its protein product is CASIEVPGSEKLFF.

This clone was detected only a few times. The V and J genes are TRBV25-1 and TRBJ1-1; D not resolved. Germline-derived CDR1 and CDR2 are MGHDK and SYGVNS. V lost 6 bases and J lost 0, with 8 bases in between. There are 13 residues in the CDR3. DNA of the CDR3: TGTGCCAGCAGCCCAAACATGAACACTGAAGCTTTCTTT. This encodes CASSPNMNTEAFF.

The chain carries TRBV28 and TRBJ1-5, with D perhaps TRBD1 (5 bases). The ends were cut back, 3 bases at V and 0 bases at J, with 9 bases in the middle. Germline V gene data show CDR1 as MDHEN and CDR2 as SYDVKM. The length of the CDR3 is 15 residues. The CDR3 coding sequence is TGTGCCAGCAGTTTGGGGGGGAATAGCAATCAGCCCCAGCATTTT. This encodes CASSLGGNSNQPQHF. Complete variable domain (other parts from reference TRBV28 and TRBJ1-5): DVKVTQSSRYLVKRTGEKVFLECVQDMDHENMFWYRQDPGLGLRLIYFSYDVKMKEKGDIPEGYSVSREKKERFSLILESASTNQTSMYLCASSLGGNSNQPQHFGDGTRLSIL.

This chain links TRBV28 with TRBJ2-3; TRBD2 agrees at 9 bases. The CDR3 totals 15 residues. Germline trimming cut 5 bases from V and 5 bases from J; bases unmatched to any gene: 8. From germline, CDR1 is MDHEN and CDR2 SYDVKM. The CDR3 protein is CASSPLAGVIDTQYF. CDR3 sequence (DNA): TGTGCCAGCAGTCCCTTAGCGGGAGTGATAGATACGCAGTATTTT. Using reference TRBV28 and TRBJ2-3 for the parts outside the CDR3, the full variable domain is DVKVTQSSRYLVKRTGEKVFLECVQDMDHENMFWYRQDPGLGLRLIYFSYDVKMKEKGDIPEGYSVSREKKERFSLILESASTNQTSMYLCASSPLAGVIDTQYFGPGTRLTVL.

The rearrangement uses TRBV10-3 and TRBJ2-1; 16 positions match TRBD2. The CDR3 runs 16 residues. J lost 3 bases, V lost 6 bases, and 2 bases had no gene match. Per germline, CDR1 ENHRY and CDR2 SYGVKD. The DNA of the CDR3 is TGTGCCATCAGCGGGACTAGCGGGAGGGTCTACAATGAGCAGTTCTTC. Its translation is CAISGTSGRVYNEQFF.

The sample holds a few counts of this clone. The chain combines TRBV28 with TRBJ1-2; possibly TRBD1 for D (6 bases). Trimming removed 6 bases from V and 5 bases from J, with 16 bases in between. Germline lookup yields CDR1 MDHEN and CDR2 SYDVKM. The length of the CDR3 is 14 residues. CDR3 nucleotide sequence: TGTGCCAGCAGAAGGCAAACAGGGTTGTATGGCTACACCTTC. The encoded protein is CASRRQTGLYGYTF.

The CDR3 bases are TGTGCCAGCAGCTCGCGATACTTAGCGGGGGAGACCCTCTACGAGCAGTACTTC. This translates into CASSSRYLAGETLYEQYF. The chain recombines TRBV11-3 with TRBJ2-7, with 9 positions matching TRBD2. Germline assignment: CDR1 SGHNT and CDR2 YENEEA. This CDR3 has 18 amino acids. V lost 4 bases, J lost 3 bases, and 16 bases stayed unmatched. Looking up the rest from reference TRBV11-3 and TRBJ2-7 gives the full variable domain: EAGVVQSPRYKIIEKKQPVAFWCNPISGHNTLYWYLQNLGQGPELLIRYENEEAVDDSQLPKDRFSAERLKGVDSTLKIQPAELGDSAVYLCASSSRYLAGETLYEQYFGPGTRLTVT.

The chain carries TRBV9 and TRBJ1-1, with TRBD1 identical over 8 bases. The CDR3 covers 14 residues. Germline values: CDR1 SGDLS, CDR2 YYNGEE. After removal of 0 bases from V and 7 bases from J, the junction contained 5 bases not matched to a gene. The CDR3 is CASSVALDRDEAFF. The CDR3 nucleotides are TGTGCCAGCAGCGTAGCTTTGGACAGGGATGAAGCTTTCTTT.

This clone has a handful of counts. V gene TRBV7-9 combines with J gene TRBJ1-1, with a weak D call TRBD1 (5 bases). Deletions cut 6 bases from V and 5 bases from J, with 16 bases between. The CDR3 totals 14 residues. CDR1 and CDR2 (germline): SEHNR, FQNEAQ (reference sequence). The CDR3 protein is CASRRGEGRTEAFF. Written as DNA, the CDR3 is TGTGCCAGCAGGAGAGGGGAGGGGCGGACTGAAGCTTTCTTT. Together with reference TRBV7-9 and TRBJ1-1, the CDR3 gives the full variable domain: DTGVSQNPRHKITKRGQNVTFRCDPISEHNRLYWYRQTLGQGPEFLTYFQNEAQLEKSRLLSDRFSAERPKGSFSTLEIQRTEQGDSAMYLCASRRGEGRTEAFFGQGTRLTVV.

The chain couples TRBV6-1 to TRBJ2-3, with 9 bases that match TRBD1. V was clipped by 4 bases and J by 1 base; unmatched bases: 3. This CDR3 has 15 residues. CDR1 is MNHNS and CDR2 is SASEGT in the germline V gene. Written as DNA, the CDR3 is TGTGCCAGCAGTGGCAGGACAGGGGGCACAGATACGCAGTATTTT. Its protein is CASSGRTGGTDTQYF.